This T cell receptor beta chain was recovered during a study of T cell responses to AZD1222 COVID-19 vaccine. V lost 0 bases and J lost 5; bases outside the gene matches: 16. Per germline, CDR1 SGDLS and CDR2 YYNGEE. The CDR3 has 20 residues. Sequencing used immunoSEQ multiplex PCR; TCRdb keeps in-frame clones, though not all of them. Of some 110,000 clones in the sample, about nine tenths were seen once. The sequencing used peripheral blood, collected on day 0 of AZD1222 vaccination. The chain employs TRBV9 and TRBJ2-3, with TRBD2 identical over 12 bases. The origin of this receptor is an adult in good health. The CDR3 DNA is TGTGCCAGCAGCGTAGAAGGGACTAGCGGGTACGGCCTCCCGGTAGATACGCAGTATTTT. It translates to CASSVEGTSGYGLPVDTQYF.